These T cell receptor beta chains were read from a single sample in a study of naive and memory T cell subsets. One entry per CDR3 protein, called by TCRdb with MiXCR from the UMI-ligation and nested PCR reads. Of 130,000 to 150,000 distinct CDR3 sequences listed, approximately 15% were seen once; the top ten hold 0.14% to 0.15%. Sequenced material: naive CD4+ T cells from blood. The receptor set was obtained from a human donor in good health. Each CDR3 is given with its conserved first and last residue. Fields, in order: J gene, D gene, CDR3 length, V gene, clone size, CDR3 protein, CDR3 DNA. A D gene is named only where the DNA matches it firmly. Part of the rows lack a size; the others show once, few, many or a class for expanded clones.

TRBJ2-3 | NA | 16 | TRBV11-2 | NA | CASSPPRTASTDTQYF | TGTGCCAGCAGCCCCCCAAGGACAGCCTCCACAGATACGCAGTATTTT
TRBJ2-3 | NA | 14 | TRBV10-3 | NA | CAISESRSTDTQYF | TGTGCCATCAGTGAGTCACGCAGCACAGATACGCAGTATTTT
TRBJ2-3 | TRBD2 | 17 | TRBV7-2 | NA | CASSLFAAGGRPDTQYF | TGTGCCAGCAGCTTATTTGCTGCGGGAGGACGTCCAGATACGCAGTATTTT
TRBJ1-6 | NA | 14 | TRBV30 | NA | CAWSVATENSPLHF | TGTGCCTGGAGTGTAGCCACTGAGAATTCACCCCTCCACTTT
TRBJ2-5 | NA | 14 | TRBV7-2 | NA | CASSSRGRQETQYF | TGTGCCAGCAGTTCGAGGGGGAGGCAAGAGACCCAGTACTTC
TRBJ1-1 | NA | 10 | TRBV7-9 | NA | CAIRNTEAFF | TGTGCCATACGCAACACTGAAGCTTTCTTT
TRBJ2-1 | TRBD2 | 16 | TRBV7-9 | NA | CASSLVGLEVVHEQFF | TGTGCCAGCAGCTTAGTAGGACTAGAAGTAGTTCATGAGCAGTTCTTC
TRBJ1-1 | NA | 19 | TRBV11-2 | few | CASSLVFRVRGERNTEAFF | TGTGCCAGCAGCTTAGTCTTCAGGGTGCGCGGGGAACGGAACACTGAAGCTTTCTTT
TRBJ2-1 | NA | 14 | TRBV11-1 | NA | CASSLKQWGNEQFF | TGTGCCAGCAGCTTAAAGCAGTGGGGGAATGAGCAGTTCTTC
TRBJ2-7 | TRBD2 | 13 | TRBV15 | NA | CATRPSGSDEQYF | TGTGCCACCCGCCCCAGCGGGAGCGACGAGCAGTACTTC
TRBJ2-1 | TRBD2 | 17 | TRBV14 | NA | CASSRRLAGGPNNEQFF | TGTGCCAGCAGCCGGCGACTAGCGGGAGGGCCGAACAATGAGCAGTTCTTC
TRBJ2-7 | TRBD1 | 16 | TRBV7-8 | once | CASTLGGGTGPREQYF | TGTGCCAGCACCTTGGGCGGCGGGACAGGTCCGCGCGAGCAGTACTTC
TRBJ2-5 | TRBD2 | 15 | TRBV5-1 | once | CASSLGLARQETQYF | TGCGCCAGCAGCTTGGGACTAGCGCGCCAAGAGACCCAGTACTTC
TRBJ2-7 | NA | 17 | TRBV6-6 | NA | CASSYSTGPGQLYEQYF | TGTGCCAGCAGTTACTCGACTGGTCCGGGACAACTCTACGAGCAGTACTTC
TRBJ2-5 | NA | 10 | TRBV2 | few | CASTTETQYF | TGTGCCAGCACCACGGAGACCCAGTACTTC
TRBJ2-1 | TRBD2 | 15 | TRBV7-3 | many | CASSPGTSGYNEQFF | TGTGCCAGCAGCCCCGGGACTAGCGGATACAATGAGCAGTTCTTC
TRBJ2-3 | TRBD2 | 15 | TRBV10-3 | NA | CAISLAGASTDTQYF | TGTGCCATCAGTTTAGCGGGAGCTAGCACAGATACGCAGTATTTT
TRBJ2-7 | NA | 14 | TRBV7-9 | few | CASSWGDGTYEQYF | TGTGCCAGCAGCTGGGGCGACGGTACCTACGAGCAGTACTTC
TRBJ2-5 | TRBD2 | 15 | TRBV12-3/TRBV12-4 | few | CASSTRGGGQETQYF | TGTGCCAGCAGCACCCGCGGGGGGGGCCAAGAGACCCAGTACTTC
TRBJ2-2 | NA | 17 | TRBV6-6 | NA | CASSPLGPPGGTGELFF | TGTGCCAGCAGTCCCTTAGGACCGCCAGGTGGGACCGGGGAGCTGTTTTTT
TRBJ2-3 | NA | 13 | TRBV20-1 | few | CSASTGATDTQYF | TGCAGTGCTAGTACCGGAGCCACAGATACGCAGTATTTT
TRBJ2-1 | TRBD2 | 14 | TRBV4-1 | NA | CASSPLTGGEEQFF | TGCGCCAGCAGCCCCCTGACGGGGGGGGAGGAGCAGTTCTTC
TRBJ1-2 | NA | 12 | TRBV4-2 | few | CASSQPGKGYTF | TGTGCCAGCAGCCAACCCGGGAAAGGCTACACCTTC
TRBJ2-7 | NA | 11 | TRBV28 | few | CASTEYNEQYF | TGTGCCAGCACCGAGTACAACGAGCAGTACTTC
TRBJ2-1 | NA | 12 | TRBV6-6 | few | CASSGSYNEQFF | TGTGCCAGCTCGGGCTCCTACAATGAGCAGTTCTTC
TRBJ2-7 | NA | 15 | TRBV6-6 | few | CASSAAASGSYEQYF | TGTGCCAGCAGTGCGGCCGCAAGCGGATCCTACGAGCAGTACTTC
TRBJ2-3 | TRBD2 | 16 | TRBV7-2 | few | CASSPTGGGGTDTQYF | TGTGCCAGCAGCCCCACGGGGGGAGGGGGCACAGATACGCAGTATTTT
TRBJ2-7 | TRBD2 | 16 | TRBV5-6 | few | CASSPDPLAGDYEQYF | TGTGCCAGCAGCCCTGATCCTCTAGCGGGCGACTACGAGCAGTACTTC
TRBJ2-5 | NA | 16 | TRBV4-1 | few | CASSQNPAATQETQYF | TGCGCCAGCAGCCAAAACCCGGCAGCCACCCAAGAGACCCAGTACTTC
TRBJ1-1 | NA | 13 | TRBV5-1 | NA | CASSLTGYTEAFF | TGCGCCAGCAGCTTAACGGGGTACACTGAAGCTTTCTTT
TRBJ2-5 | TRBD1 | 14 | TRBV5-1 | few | CASSIDRVGETQYF | TGCGCCAGCAGCATCGACAGGGTCGGGGAGACCCAGTACTTC
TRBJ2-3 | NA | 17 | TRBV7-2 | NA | CASSLAGRISSTDTQYF | TGTGCCAGCAGCTTAGCGGGCCGGATTTCTAGCACAGATACGCAGTATTTT
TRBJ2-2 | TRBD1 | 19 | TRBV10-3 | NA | CAIPTKRNRGTTNTGELFF | TGTGCCATTCCAACCAAACGTAACAGGGGAACAACGAACACCGGGGAGCTGTTTTTT
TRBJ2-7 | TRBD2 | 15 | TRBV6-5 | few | CASSPTGTSGSKQHF | TGTGCCAGCAGTCCCACCGGGACTAGCGGGAGTAAGCAGCACTTC
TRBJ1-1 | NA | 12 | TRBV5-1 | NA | CASRRRDTEAFF | TGCGCCAGCAGGCGCCGCGACACTGAAGCTTTCTTT
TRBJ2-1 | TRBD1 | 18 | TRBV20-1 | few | CSAPISLQGLSSYNEQFF | TGCAGTGCTCCAATCTCCTTACAGGGGCTGAGCTCCTACAATGAGCAGTTCTTC
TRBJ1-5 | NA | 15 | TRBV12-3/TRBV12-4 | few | CASSLGRQYNQPQHF | TGTGCCAGCAGTTTAGGTCGACAGTACAATCAGCCCCAGCATTTT
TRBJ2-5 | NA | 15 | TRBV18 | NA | CASSPRSRTAETQYF | TGTGCCAGCTCACCACGCTCTAGGACGGCGGAGACCCAGTACTTC
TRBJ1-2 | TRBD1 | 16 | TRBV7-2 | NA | CASSLNRDRGLNGYTF | TGTGCCAGCAGCTTAAACCGGGACAGGGGACTTAATGGCTACACCTTC
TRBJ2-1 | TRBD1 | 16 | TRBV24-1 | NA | CATGSDRAHSYNEQFF | TGTGCCACCGGATCGGACAGGGCCCACTCCTACAATGAGCAGTTCTTC
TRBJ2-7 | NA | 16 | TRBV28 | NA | CASSLPTGRGPYEQYF | TGTGCCAGCAGTTTACCCACGGGCCGCGGGCCCTACGAGCAGTACTTC
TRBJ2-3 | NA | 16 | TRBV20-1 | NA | CSASIRQAGGTDTQYF | TGCAGTGCTAGCATAAGACAGGCAGGGGGCACAGATACGCAGTATTTT